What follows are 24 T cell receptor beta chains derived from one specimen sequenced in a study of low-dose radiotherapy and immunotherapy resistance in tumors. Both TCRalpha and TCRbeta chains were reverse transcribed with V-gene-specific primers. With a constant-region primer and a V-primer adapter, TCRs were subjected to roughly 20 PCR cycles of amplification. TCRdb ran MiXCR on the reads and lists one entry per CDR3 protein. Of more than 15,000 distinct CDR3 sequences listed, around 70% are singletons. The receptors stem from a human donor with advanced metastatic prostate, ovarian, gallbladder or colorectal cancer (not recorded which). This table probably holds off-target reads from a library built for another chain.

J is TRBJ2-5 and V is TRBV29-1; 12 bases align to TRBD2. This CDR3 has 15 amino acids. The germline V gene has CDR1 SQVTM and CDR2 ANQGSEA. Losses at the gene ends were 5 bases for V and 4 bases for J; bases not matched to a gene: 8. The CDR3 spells CSVLLLAGGRETQYF. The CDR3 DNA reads TGCAGCGTTCTCCTCCTAGCGGGAGGGCGAGAGACCCAGTACTTC.

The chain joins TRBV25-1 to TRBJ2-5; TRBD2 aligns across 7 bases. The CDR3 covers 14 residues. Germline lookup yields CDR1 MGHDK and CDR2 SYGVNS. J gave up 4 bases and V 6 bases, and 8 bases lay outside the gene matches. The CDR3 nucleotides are TGTGCCAGCAGGGGAGGGACCCCTCCAGAGACCCAGTACTTC. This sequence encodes CASRGGTPPETQYF.

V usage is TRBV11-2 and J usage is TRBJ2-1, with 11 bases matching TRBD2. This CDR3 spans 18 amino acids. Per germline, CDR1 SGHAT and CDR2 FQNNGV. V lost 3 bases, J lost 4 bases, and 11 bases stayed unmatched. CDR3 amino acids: CASSFFRLAGGIYNEQFF. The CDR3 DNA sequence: TGTGCCAGCAGCTTTTTTAGGCTAGCGGGAGGTATTTACAATGAGCAGTTCTTC.

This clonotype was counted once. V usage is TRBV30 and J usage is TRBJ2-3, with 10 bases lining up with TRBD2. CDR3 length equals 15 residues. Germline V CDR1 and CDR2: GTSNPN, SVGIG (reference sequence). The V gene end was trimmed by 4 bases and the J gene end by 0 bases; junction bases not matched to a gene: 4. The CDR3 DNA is TGTGCCTGGAACGTAGCGGGGGGCAGCACAGATACGCAGTATTTT. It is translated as CAWNVAGGSTDTQYF.

CDR3 in DNA: TGTGCCAGCAGTCCTTTTGGGACAGGGATTGGTGACGGTGGGAATGAGCAGTTCTTC. Residues: CASSPFGTGIGDGGNEQFF. V and J are TRBV28 and TRBJ2-1, with 9 nucleotides matching TRBD1. This CDR3 contains 19 residues. Germline CDR1 MDHEN, CDR2 SYDVKM. The trim removed 5 bases at V and 7 bases at J, leaving 21 bases unmatched.

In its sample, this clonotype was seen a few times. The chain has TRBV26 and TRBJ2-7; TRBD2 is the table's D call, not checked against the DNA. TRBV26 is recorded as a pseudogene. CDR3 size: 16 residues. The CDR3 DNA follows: TGTGCCAGCAGTTCCGGTAGCGGGGCCCTCTCAGGCGAGCAGTACTTC. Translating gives CASSSGSGALSGEQYF.

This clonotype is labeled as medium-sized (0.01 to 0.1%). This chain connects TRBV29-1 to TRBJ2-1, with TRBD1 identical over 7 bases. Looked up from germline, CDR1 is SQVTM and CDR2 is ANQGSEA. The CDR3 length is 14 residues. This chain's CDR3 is CRGRQGEPYNEQFF. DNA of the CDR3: TGCAGGGGTAGGCAGGGGGAGCCCTACAATGAGCAGTTCTTC.

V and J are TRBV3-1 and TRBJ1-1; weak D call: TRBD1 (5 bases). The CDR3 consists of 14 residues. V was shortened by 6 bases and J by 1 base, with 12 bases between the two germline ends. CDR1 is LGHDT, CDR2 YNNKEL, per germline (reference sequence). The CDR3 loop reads CASSRGPRNTEAFF. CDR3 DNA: TGTGCCAGCAGTAGGGGACCGAGGAACACTGAAGCTTTCTTT.

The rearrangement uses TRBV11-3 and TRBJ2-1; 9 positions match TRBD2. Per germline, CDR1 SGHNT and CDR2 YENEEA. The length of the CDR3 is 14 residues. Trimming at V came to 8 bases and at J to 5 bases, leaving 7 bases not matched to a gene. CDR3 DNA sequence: TGTGCCAGCTCCCTAGCGGGGCTTAACAATGAGCAGTTCTTC. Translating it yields CASSLAGLNNEQFF. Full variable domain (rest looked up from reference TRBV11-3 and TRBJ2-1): EAGVVQSPRYKIIEKKQPVAFWCNPISGHNTLYWYLQNLGQGPELLIRYENEEAVDDSQLPKDRFSAERLKGVDSTLKIQPAELGDSAVYLCASSLAGLNNEQFFGPGTRLTVL.

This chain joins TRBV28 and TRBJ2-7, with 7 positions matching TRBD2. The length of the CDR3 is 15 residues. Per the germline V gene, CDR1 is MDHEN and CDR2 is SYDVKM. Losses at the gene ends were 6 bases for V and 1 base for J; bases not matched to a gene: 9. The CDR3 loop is CASSLAVLGSYEQYF. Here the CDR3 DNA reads TGTGCCAGCAGCCTAGCGGTGCTGGGTTCCTACGAGCAGTACTTC. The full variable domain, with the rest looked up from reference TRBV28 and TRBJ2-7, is DVKVTQSSRYLVKRTGEKVFLECVQDMDHENMFWYRQDPGLGLRLIYFSYDVKMKEKGDIPEGYSVSREKKERFSLILESASTNQTSMYLCASSLAVLGSYEQYFGPGTRLTVT.

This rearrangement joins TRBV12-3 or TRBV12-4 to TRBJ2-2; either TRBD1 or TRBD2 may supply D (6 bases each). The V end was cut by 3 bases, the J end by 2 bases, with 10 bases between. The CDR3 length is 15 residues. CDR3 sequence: CASSLGGPNTGELFF. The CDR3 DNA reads TGTGCCAGCAGTTTGGGGGGCCCTAACACCGGGGAGCTGTTTTTT.

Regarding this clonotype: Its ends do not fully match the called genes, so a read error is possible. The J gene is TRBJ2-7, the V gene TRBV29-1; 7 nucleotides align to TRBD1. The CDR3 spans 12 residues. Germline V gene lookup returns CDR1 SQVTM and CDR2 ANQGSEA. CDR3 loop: CSVQEQGYEQYF. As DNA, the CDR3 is TGCAGCGTTCAAGAACAGGGGTACGAGCAGTACTTC.

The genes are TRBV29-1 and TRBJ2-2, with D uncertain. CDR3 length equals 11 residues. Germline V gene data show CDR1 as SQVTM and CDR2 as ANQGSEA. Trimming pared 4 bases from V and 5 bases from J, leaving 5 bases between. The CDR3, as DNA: TGCAGCGTTGCCGGGACCGGGGAGCTGTTTTTT. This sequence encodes CSVAGTGELFF.

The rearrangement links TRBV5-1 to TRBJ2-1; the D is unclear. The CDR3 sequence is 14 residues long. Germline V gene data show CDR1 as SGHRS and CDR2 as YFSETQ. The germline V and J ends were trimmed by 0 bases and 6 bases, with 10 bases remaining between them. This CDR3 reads CASSLEAGLNEQFF. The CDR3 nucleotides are TGCGCCAGCAGCTTGGAGGCCGGGCTCAATGAGCAGTTCTTC.

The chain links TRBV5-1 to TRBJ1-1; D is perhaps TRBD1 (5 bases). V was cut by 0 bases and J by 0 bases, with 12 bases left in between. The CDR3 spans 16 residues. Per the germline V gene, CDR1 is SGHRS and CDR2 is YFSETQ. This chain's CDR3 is CASSLAQGSMNTEAFF. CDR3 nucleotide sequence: TGCGCCAGCAGCTTGGCCCAGGGCTCCATGAACACTGAAGCTTTCTTT.

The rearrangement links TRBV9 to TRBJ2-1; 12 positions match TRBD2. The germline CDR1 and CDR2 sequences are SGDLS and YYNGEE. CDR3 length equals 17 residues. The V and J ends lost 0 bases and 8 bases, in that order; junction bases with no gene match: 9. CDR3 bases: TGTGCCAGCAGCGTAGGAAGAACTAGCGGGGGGATCTATGAGCAGTTCTTC. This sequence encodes CASSVGRTSGGIYEQFF.

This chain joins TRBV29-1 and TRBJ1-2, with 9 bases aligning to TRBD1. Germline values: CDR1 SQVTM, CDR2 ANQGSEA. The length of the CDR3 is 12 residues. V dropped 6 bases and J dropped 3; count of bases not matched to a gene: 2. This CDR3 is CSVRQGDYGYTF. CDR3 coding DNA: TGCAGCGTACGACAGGGGGACTATGGCTACACCTTC.

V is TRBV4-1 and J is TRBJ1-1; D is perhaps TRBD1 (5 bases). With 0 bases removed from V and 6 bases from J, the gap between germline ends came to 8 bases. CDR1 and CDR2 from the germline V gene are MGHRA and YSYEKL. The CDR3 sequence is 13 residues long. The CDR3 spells CASSQEGASEAFF. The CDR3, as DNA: TGCGCCAGCAGCCAAGAAGGGGCCTCTGAAGCTTTCTTT.

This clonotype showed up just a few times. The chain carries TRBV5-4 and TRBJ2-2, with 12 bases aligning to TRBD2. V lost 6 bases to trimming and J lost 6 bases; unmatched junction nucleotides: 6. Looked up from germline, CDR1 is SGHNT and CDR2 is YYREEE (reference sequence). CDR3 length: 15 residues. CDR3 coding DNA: TGTGCCAGCACCTTCGGGACTAGCGGGCCCGGGGAGCTGTTTTTT. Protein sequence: CASTFGTSGPGELFF. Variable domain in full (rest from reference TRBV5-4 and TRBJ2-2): ETGVTQSPTHLIKTRGQQVTLRCSSQSGHNTVSWYQQALGQGPQFIFQYYREEENGRGNFPPRFSGLQFPNYSSELNVNALELDDSALYLCASTFGTSGPGELFFGEGSRLTVL.

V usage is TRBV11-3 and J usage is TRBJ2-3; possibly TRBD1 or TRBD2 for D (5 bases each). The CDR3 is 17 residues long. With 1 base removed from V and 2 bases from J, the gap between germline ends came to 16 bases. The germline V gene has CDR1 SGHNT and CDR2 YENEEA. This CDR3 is CASSLGKGPGTTDTQYF. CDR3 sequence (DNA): TGTGCCAGCAGCTTAGGAAAAGGGCCAGGGACCACAGATACGCAGTATTTT.

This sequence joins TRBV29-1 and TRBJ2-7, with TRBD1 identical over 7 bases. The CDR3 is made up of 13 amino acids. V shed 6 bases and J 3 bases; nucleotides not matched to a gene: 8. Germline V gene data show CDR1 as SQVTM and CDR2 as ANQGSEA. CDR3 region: CSVETGSFYEQYF. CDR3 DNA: TGCAGCGTAGAGACAGGGTCCTTCTACGAGCAGTACTTC.

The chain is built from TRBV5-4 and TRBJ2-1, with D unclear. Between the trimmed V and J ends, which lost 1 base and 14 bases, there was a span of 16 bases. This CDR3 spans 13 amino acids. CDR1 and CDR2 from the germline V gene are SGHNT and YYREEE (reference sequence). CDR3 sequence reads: CASSLRPGEYEFF. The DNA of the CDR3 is TGTGCCAGCAGCTTGAGGCCCGGAGAATACGAGTTCTTC.

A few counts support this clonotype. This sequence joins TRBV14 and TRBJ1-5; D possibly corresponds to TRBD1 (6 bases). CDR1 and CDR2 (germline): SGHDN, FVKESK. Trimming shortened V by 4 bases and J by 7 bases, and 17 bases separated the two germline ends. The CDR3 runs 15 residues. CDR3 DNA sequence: TGTGCCAGCAGCCTCCAACAGGGCGGTTTCCAGCCCCAGCATTTT. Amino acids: CASSLQQGGFQPQHF.

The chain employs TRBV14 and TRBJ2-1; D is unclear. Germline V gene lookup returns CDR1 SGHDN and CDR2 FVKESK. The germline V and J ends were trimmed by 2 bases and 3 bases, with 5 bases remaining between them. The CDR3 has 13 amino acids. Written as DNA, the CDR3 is TGTGCCAGCAGCCAAAAGGACTACAATGAGCAGTTCTTC. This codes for CASSQKDYNEQFF.